A single sample is the source of the 28 T cell receptor beta chains below, sequenced in a study of blood T cell repertoires in COVID-19. Profiled with immunoSEQ multiplex PCR; TCRdb holds only in-frame clones, not every one. This table has 230,000 or so clones, around 80% appearing once. The sequenced sample was peripheral blood. These receptors were collected from a man in his forties with active or convalescent COVID-19.

The chain uses TRBV2 and TRBJ2-3; TRBD2 matches at 7 bases. This CDR3 region has 15 residues. V shed 4 bases, J shed 1 base, and the junction held 5 bases outside the gene matches. Germline CDR1 reads SNHLY; CDR2 reads FYNNEI. The CDR3 nucleotides are TGTGCCAGCAGTGGCGGTCTAGCGGGCACAGATACGCAGTATTTT. This translates into CASSGGLAGTDTQYF.

This clone was seen a single time. CDR3 DNA sequence: TGTGCCAGCAGTTACCAGCGTCAGGGGTACGAGCAGTACTTC. Translated: CASSYQRQGYEQYF. V is TRBV6-6 and J is TRBJ2-7, with a tentative D call TRBD1 (6 bases). The CDR3 covers 14 residues. CDR1 is MNHNY, CDR2 SVGAGI, per germline (reference sequence). With 2 bases removed from V and 4 bases from J, the gap between germline ends came to 12 bases.

The sample holds a few counts of this clone. The chain recombines TRBV27 with TRBJ2-7, with a tentative D call TRBD2 (5 bases). This CDR3 has 13 residues. The germline V gene has CDR1 MNHEY and CDR2 SMNVEV (reference sequence). Deletions cut 2 bases from V and 5 bases from J, with 10 bases between. CDR3 amino acids: CASSLNAGDEQYF. The CDR3, as DNA: TGTGCCAGCAGTTTAAACGCCGGGGACGAGCAGTACTTC.

The V and J genes are TRBV3-1 (or the pseudogene TRBV3-2) and TRBJ1-3, with D hard to call. This CDR3 has 16 residues. Germline-derived CDR1 and CDR2 are LGHDT and YNNKEL (reference sequence). V was cut by 4 bases and J by 0 bases, with 13 bases left in between. The CDR3 here is CASSPHTGFSGNTIYF. As DNA, the CDR3 is TGTGCCAGCAGCCCGCACACGGGATTCTCTGGAAACACCATATATTTT.

V usage is TRBV6-6 and J usage is TRBJ2-3; D uncertain. Between the trimmed V and J ends, which lost 2 bases and 4 bases, there was a span of 13 bases. Germline lookup yields CDR1 MNHNY and CDR2 SVGAGI (reference sequence). This CDR3 has 15 residues. CDR3 sequence (DNA): TGTGCCAGCAGTTACCTCGATCCCGAGGCAGATACGCAGTATTTT. Encoded protein: CASSYLDPEADTQYF.

The chain joins TRBV5-1 to TRBJ1-3; D perhaps matches TRBD1 (5 bases). The CDR3 spans 16 residues. Germline CDR1 and CDR2: SGHRS and YFSETQ. Trimming cost V 4 bases and J 0 bases, with 14 bases left between them. The CDR3 bases are TGCGCCAGCAGCCCCGGGCCCCAGGGCTCTGGAAACACCATATATTTT. This codes for CASSPGPQGSGNTIYF.

The chain uses TRBV7-9 and TRBJ2-7, with TRBD1 matching 10 bases. V shed 3 bases, J shed 3 bases, and the junction held 11 bases outside the gene matches. Germline values: CDR1 SEHNR, CDR2 FQNEAQ (reference sequence). The CDR3 consists of 17 residues. CDR3 nucleotide sequence: TGTGCCAGCAGCTTGACAGGGGGCGCGGACCTAGGCTACGAGCAGTACTTC. It encodes CASSLTGGADLGYEQYF. Filled out from reference TRBV7-9 and TRBJ2-7, the complete variable domain reads DTGVSQNPRHKITKRGQNVTFRCDPISEHNRLYWYRQTLGQGPEFLTYFQNEAQLEKSRLLSDRFSAERPKGSFSTLEIQRTEQGDSAMYLCASSLTGGADLGYEQYFGPGTRLTVT.

With regard to this clone: A much larger clone differs from this one at a single base, so this may be a read error. This chain uses TRBV7-6 with TRBJ1-1; D is uncertain. Germline V lookup: CDR1 SGHVS, CDR2 FNYEAQ. CDR3 length equals 13 residues. V lost 1 base and J lost 1, with 4 bases in between. Here the CDR3 DNA reads TGTGCCAGCAGCTTAGGGGCGAACACTGAAGCTTTCTTT. Translated, it gives CASSLGANTEAFF.

This clone was observed a single time. The V and J genes are TRBV27 and TRBJ2-5; TRBD2 matches at 8 bases. The germline CDR1 and CDR2 sequences are MNHEY and SMNVEV (reference sequence). The CDR3 is 13 residues long. Trimming removed 5 bases from V and 5 bases from J; junction bases left unmatched: 4. The CDR3 nucleotides are TGTGCCAGCAGTGGACTAGCAAGGGAGACCCAGTACTTC. It specifies CASSGLARETQYF.

The rearrangement links TRBV7-9 to TRBJ1-2, with D possibly matching TRBD1 (6 bases). Trimming pared 2 bases from V and 6 bases from J, leaving 16 bases between. This CDR3 has 15 amino acids. Germline assignment: CDR1 SEHNR and CDR2 FQNEAQ (reference sequence). As DNA, the CDR3 is TGTGCCAGCAGCTTAATGGGGTCAGGGGCGCATGGCTACACCTTC. This encodes CASSLMGSGAHGYTF.

This chain links TRBV29-1 with TRBJ2-2, with 7 bases matching TRBD1. V was pared by 6 bases and J by 2 bases, with 9 bases of the junction left unmatched. Germline V lookup: CDR1 SQVTM, CDR2 ANQGSEA. The CDR3 runs 15 residues. The CDR3 sequence is CSVRKTGTNTGELFF. The CDR3 nucleotides are TGCAGCGTGAGAAAGACAGGGACCAACACCGGGGAGCTGTTTTTT.

The chain is built from TRBV11-3 and TRBJ2-1; 12 bases align to TRBD2. The CDR3 consists of 15 residues. The V and J ends lost 4 bases and 7 bases, in that order; junction bases with no gene match: 5. Germline V lookup: CDR1 SGHNT, CDR2 YENEEA. CDR3 loop: CASSSLAGGPNEQFF. The CDR3 DNA reads as TGTGCCAGCAGCTCCCTAGCGGGAGGGCCTAATGAGCAGTTCTTC.

This clone was detected a few times. The gene calls are TRBV6-1 and TRBJ2-2; 10 bases are a match to TRBD1. Trimming cost V 3 bases and J 7 bases; bases outside gene matches: 8. The CDR3 runs to 16 residues. Per the germline V gene, CDR1 is MNHNS and CDR2 is SASEGT. The CDR3 DNA sequence: TGTGCCAGCAGTGATAGCAGGACAGGGGGAATCGGGGAGCTGTTTTTT. It specifies CASSDSRTGGIGELFF.

J is TRBJ2-5 and V is TRBV19, with D perhaps TRBD1 (7 bases). V lost 3 bases, J lost 4 bases, and 12 bases lay in between. CDR1 and CDR2 (germline): LNHDA, SQIVND (reference sequence). The CDR3 consists of 14 residues. CDR3 nucleotide sequence: TGTGCCAGTAGTATGGCAGGGGGGACAGAGACCCAGTACTTC. It is translated as CASSMAGGTETQYF. Full variable domain (rest looked up from reference TRBV19 and TRBJ2-5): DGGITQSPKYLFRKEGQNVTLSCEQNLNHDAMYWYRQDPGQGLRLIYYSQIVNDFQKGDIAEGYSVSREKKESFPLTVTSAQKNPTAFYLCASSMAGGTETQYFGPGTRLLVL.

This chain uses TRBV5-6 with TRBJ1-5, with 7 bases that match TRBD1. Germline V CDR1 and CDR2: SGHDT, YYEEEE. CDR3 size: 14 residues. V shed 0 bases, J shed 7 bases, and the junction held 4 bases outside the gene matches. In nucleotides, the CDR3 is TGTGCCAGCAGCTTGGCCTCAGGGGGACAGCCCCAGCATTTT. Translated, it gives CASSLASGGQPQHF.

There are a few counts of this clone. The CDR3 nucleotides are TGTGCCAGCAGTTACTCCCGCGGGCCCACCTACGAGCAGTACTTC. Protein product: CASSYSRGPTYEQYF. The chain recombines TRBV6-5 with TRBJ2-7; a possible D gene is TRBD2 (5 bases). The germline V gene has CDR1 MNHEY and CDR2 SVGAGI. V gave up 0 bases and J gave up 2 bases, with 11 bases separating them. The CDR3 has 15 amino acids.

The chain has TRBV9 and TRBJ2-3; maybe TRBD2 (6 bases). The CDR3 is made up of 16 amino acids. V was cut by 6 bases and J by 4 bases, with 21 bases left in between. CDR1 and CDR2 from the germline V gene are SGDLS and YYNGEE. This chain's CDR3 is CASTPSPDYAADTQYF. CDR3 DNA sequence: TGTGCCAGCACCCCATCCCCGGACTACGCCGCAGATACGCAGTATTTT. Full variable domain (remainder filled in from reference TRBV9 and TRBJ2-3): DSGVTQTPKHLITATGQRVTLRCSPRSGDLSVYWYQQSLDQGLQFLIQYYNGEERAKGNILERFSAQQFPDLHSELNLSSLELGDSALYFCASTPSPDYAADTQYFGPGTRLTVL.

CDR3 coding DNA: TGTGCCAGCTCAGCGACAGGGGAAGCTTTCTTT. Its protein product is CASSATGEAFF. This chain links TRBV18 with TRBJ1-1, with TRBD1 matching over 7 bases. The CDR3 is 11 residues long. Trimming at V came to 5 bases and at J to 8 bases, leaving 2 bases not matched to a gene. Looked up from germline, CDR1 is KGHSH and CDR2 is LQKENI.

This clone has only a few counts. The chain couples TRBV15 to TRBJ2-7; TRBD2 matches 9 bases. Losses at the gene ends were 1 base for V and 6 bases for J; bases not matched to a gene: 4. CDR1 LNHNV and CDR2 YYDKDF come from the germline V gene (reference sequence). The CDR3 is 14 residues long. This CDR3 is CATSRGSGSREQYF. The CDR3 DNA follows: TGTGCCACCAGCAGAGGTAGCGGGAGTCGCGAGCAGTACTTC.

This clone occurred a few times. The chain is built from TRBV19 and TRBJ1-6; D might be TRBD1 (5 bases). The CDR3 totals 14 residues. The germline V gene has CDR1 LNHDA and CDR2 SQIVND (reference sequence). The V gene lost 3 bases and the J gene lost 10 bases, with 13 bases spanning the gap. CDR3 sequence: CASSITGLGSPLHF. As DNA, the CDR3 is TGTGCCAGTAGTATCACAGGCTTAGGGTCACCCCTCCACTTT.

In DNA, the CDR3 is TGTGCCAGCAGCCCGGGACAGGGTGGCTACGAGCAGTACTTC. This sequence encodes CASSPGQGGYEQYF. The chain carries TRBV11-2 and TRBJ2-7; 9 nucleotides match TRBD1. V lost 5 bases, J lost 3 bases, and 5 bases stayed unmatched. CDR3 length: 14 residues. The germline V gene has CDR1 SGHAT and CDR2 FQNNGV.

The chain uses TRBV5-1 and TRBJ2-5; 7 bases fit TRBD2. Per germline, CDR1 SGHRS and CDR2 YFSETQ. With V trimmed by 4 bases and J by 2 bases, 14 bases remained unmatched. The CDR3 runs 17 residues. The CDR3 is CASSPVSSGVGQETQYF. CDR3 DNA: TGCGCCAGCAGCCCCGTTTCTAGCGGAGTTGGGCAAGAGACCCAGTACTTC.

The rearrangement links TRBV2 to TRBJ1-1; D may be TRBD1 (5 bases). This CDR3 has 12 residues. Germline V gene lookup returns CDR1 SNHLY and CDR2 FYNNEI. The V end lost 9 bases, the J end lost 4 bases, and 12 bases lay between the germline ends. Here the CDR3 DNA reads TGTGCCAGTAGGTTCGGGGGCACTGAAGCTTTCTTT. As protein: CASRFGGTEAFF. The whole variable domain, remainder taken from reference TRBV2 and TRBJ1-1, is EPEVTQTPSHQVTQMGQEVILRCVPISNHLYFYWYRQILGQKVEFLVSFYNNEISEKSEIFDDQFSVERPDGSNFTLKIRSTKLEDSAMYFCASRFGGTEAFFGQGTRLTVV.

The genes are TRBV30 and TRBJ2-2; TRBD1 matches at 7 bases. Per the germline V gene, CDR1 is GTSNPN and CDR2 is SVGIG (reference sequence). The CDR3 runs 14 residues. The V segment lost 7 bases and the J segment 3 bases; nucleotides outside the gene matches: 8. Written as DNA, the CDR3 is TGTGCCTCCCAACAGGGACAGCACACCGGGGAGCTGTTTTTT. Translation: CASQQGQHTGELFF.

The gene calls are TRBV6-1 and TRBJ1-5; 8 nucleotides align to TRBD1. J lost 3 bases, V lost 2 bases, and 3 bases had no gene match. CDR3 length equals 15 residues. The germline CDR1 and CDR2 sequences are MNHNS and SASEGT. CDR3: CASSESGGYNQPQHF. The CDR3, as DNA: TGTGCCAGCAGTGAATCAGGGGGCTACAATCAGCCCCAGCATTTT.

The rearrangement uses TRBV4-2 and TRBJ2-7; 11 positions agree with TRBD2. This CDR3 is 16 amino acids long. The J segment lost 0 bases and the V segment lost 1 base, leaving 2 bases of the junction unmatched. Germline-derived CDR1 and CDR2 are LGHNA and YNFKEQ. CDR3 bases: TGTGCCAGCAGCCAAGGGACTAGCGGGTTCTCCTACGAGCAGTACTTC. Translation: CASSQGTSGFSYEQYF.

This chain links TRBV19 with TRBJ1-2, with unresolved D. The CDR3 sequence is 11 residues long. CDR1 is LNHDA, CDR2 SQIVND, per germline (reference sequence). V lost 9 bases and J lost 8, with 13 bases in between. CDR3 sequence reads: CASSFARGYTF. CDR3 in DNA: TGTGCCAGCAGTTTTGCCCGGGGCTACACCTTC.

J is TRBJ1-1 and V is TRBV6-5, with D maybe TRBD1 (6 bases). This CDR3 comprises 15 residues. V dropped 5 bases and J dropped 2 bases, with 15 bases sitting between them. Looked up from germline, CDR1 is MNHEY and CDR2 is SVGAGI. CDR3 residues: CASSLQGRGNTEAFF. The CDR3 DNA is TGTGCCAGCAGTCTCCAGGGGAGGGGAAACACTGAAGCTTTCTTT.